These T cell receptor beta chains were read from a single sample in a study of a mutant IDH1 vaccine in newly diagnosed glioma. Some clones are missing from TCRdb's copy, which holds only in-frame ones; the method was immunoSEQ multiplex PCR. This sample yields 65,000 to 85,000 clones, of which around 86% are seen a single time; roughly 2% belongs to the top ten. Their specific antigens are unknown. The sequences come from PBMCs, collected from a glioma patient whose treatment included an IDH1 peptide vaccine. The source is a man aged 30-40 years with glioma. The CDR3 runs from the conserved cysteine through the conserved F or W. Fields, in order: V gene, J gene, D gene, CDR3 length, clone size, CDR3 protein, CDR3 DNA. The D gene is left open where the match is weak. The size entry is marked missing in some rows and otherwise reads once, few, many or a size class.

TRBV28	TRBJ1-4	TRBD1	15	-	CASSSHRGLAEKLFF	TGTGCCAGCAGTTCCCACAGGGGGCTGGCTGAAAAACTGTTTTTT
TRBV30	TRBJ2-7	-	12	-	CAWMGDTYEQYF	TGTGCCTGGATGGGGGACACCTACGAGCAGTACTTC
TRBV18	TRBJ1-1	-	15	-	CASSLGGASQTEAFF	TGTGCCAGCTCACTTGGGGGGGCTTCTCAAACTGAAGCTTTCTTT
TRBV6-5	TRBJ1-5	-	13	-	CASSLDRNQPQHF	TGTGCCAGCAGTCTGGACAGAAATCAGCCCCAGCATTTT
TRBV11-2	TRBJ1-4	-	15	-	CASSFSMANNEKLFF	TGTGCCAGCAGCTTTAGTATGGCCAATAATGAAAAACTGTTTTTT
TRBV28	TRBJ1-6	-	19	-	CASSLLPGIREDYNSPLHF	TGTGCCAGCAGTTTATTACCGGGGATACGGGAGGACTATAATTCACCCCTCCACTTT
TRBV10-3	TRBJ2-7	TRBD1	14	-	CAISDRDRGYEQYF	TGTGCCATCAGTGACCGGGACAGGGGCTACGAGCAGTACTTC
TRBV4-1	TRBJ2-3	TRBD2	15	-	CASSLTTSGTDTQYF	TGCGCCAGCAGCCTTACGACTAGCGGGACAGATACGCAGTATTTT
TRBV6-6	TRBJ1-1	TRBD1	15	-	CASSYSPGQGTEAFF	TGTGCCAGCAGTTACTCACCGGGACAGGGGACTGAAGCTTTCTTT
TRBV27	TRBJ2-7	-	11	-	CASSRPYEQYF	TGTGCCAGCAGTAGACCCTACGAGCAGTACTTC
TRBV27	TRBJ2-7	TRBD2	15	-	CASSYLAGGTYEQYF	TGTGCCAGCAGCTACCTAGCGGGAGGGACCTACGAGCAGTACTTC
TRBV10-3	TRBJ1-5	-	13	-	CAIRGGINQPQHF	TGTGCCATCAGGGGAGGGATCAATCAGCCCCAGCATTTT
TRBV2	TRBJ2-7	-	14	-	CASSQGLLKGEQYF	TGTGCCAGCAGCCAAGGCCTACTTAAAGGGGAGCAGTACTTC
TRBV27	TRBJ1-1	-	14	few	CASSLSFGGTEAFF	TGTGCCAGCAGTTTATCATTCGGGGGGACTGAAGCTTTCTTT
TRBV7-3	TRBJ2-2	TRBD2	16	-	CASSLRGGLGIGELFF	TGTGCCAGCAGCTTAAGAGGGGGACTAGGAATCGGGGAGCTGTTTTTT
TRBV7-2	TRBJ2-3	TRBD2	19	-	CASSLVFQRGARFTDTQYF	TGTGCCAGCAGCTTAGTGTTTCAGCGGGGGGCGCGATTCACAGATACGCAGTATTTT
TRBV5-1	TRBJ1-1	-	13	once	CASSPDSNTEAFF	TGCGCCAGCAGCCCGGACAGCAACACTGAAGCTTTCTTT
TRBV4-1	TRBJ2-2	-	16	-	CASSQLWGGGTGELFF	TGCGCCAGCAGCCAACTATGGGGGGGCGGCACCGGGGAGCTGTTTTTT
TRBV4-3	TRBJ1-4	-	17	once	CASSLWVRQTTNEKLFF	TGCGCCAGCAGCCTGTGGGTCCGACAGACAACTAATGAAAAACTGTTTTTT
TRBV15	TRBJ1-4	-	17	once	CATSRKTPRQGNEKLFF	TGTGCCACCAGCAGAAAAACCCCGCGGCAGGGGAATGAAAAACTGTTTTTT
TRBV9	TRBJ2-3	TRBD2	18	-	CASSVAPSGGARTDTQYF	TGTGCCAGCAGCGTAGCTCCCAGCGGGGGGGCTAGGACAGATACGCAGTATTTT
TRBV28	TRBJ1-5	-	17	once	CASSLFHGVGGNQPQHF	TGTGCCAGCAGTTTATTCCATGGGGTGGGAGGCAATCAGCCCCAGCATTTT
TRBV14	TRBJ2-7	-	13	-	CASSRDHSYEQYF	TGTGCCAGCAGCCGGGACCACTCCTACGAGCAGTACTTC
TRBV19	TRBJ2-3	-	14	-	CASSIARETDTQYF	TGTGCCAGTAGTATAGCCCGGGAAACAGATACGCAGTATTTT
TRBV7-9	TRBJ1-2	-	13	-	CAASTATNYGYTF	TGTGCCGCAAGCACAGCGACTAACTATGGCTACACCTTC
TRBV18	TRBJ1-1	-	14	-	CASSPYTDNTEAFF	TGTGCCAGCTCTCCGTATACAGACAACACTGAAGCTTTCTTT
TRBV10-3	TRBJ1-3	-	13	-	CAISGDSGNTIYF	TGTGCCATCTCAGGGGACTCTGGAAACACCATATATTTT
TRBV18	TRBJ1-2	TRBD1	15	few	CASSLGQGADYGYTF	TGTGCCAGCTCACTTGGACAGGGGGCTGACTATGGCTACACCTTC
TRBV7-9	TRBJ1-1	-	13	-	CASSSRVNTEAFF	TGTGCCAGCAGCTCTCGGGTCAACACTGAAGCTTTCTTT
TRBV28	TRBJ1-2	TRBD1	14	once	CASSQQGQGHGYTF	TGTGCCAGCAGCCAACAGGGACAGGGGCATGGCTACACCTTC
TRBV9	TRBJ1-2	-	17	-	CASSRGVQGTSGYGYTF	TGTGCCAGCAGCCGTGGGGTTCAGGGGACGTCGGGCTATGGCTACACCTTC
TRBV11-2	TRBJ2-1	-	17	-	CASSLVRGRTPYNEQFF	TGTGCCAGCAGCTTAGTGAGAGGGCGAACTCCCTACAATGAGCAGTTCTTC
TRBV6-4	TRBJ2-3	-	16	-	CASSDSGRAGIDTQYF	TGTGCCAGCAGTGACTCAGGCAGGGCAGGAATAGATACGCAGTATTTT
TRBV7-9	TRBJ2-7	TRBD2	12	-	CAGSGGAYEQYF	TGTGCCGGTAGCGGGGGAGCCTACGAGCAGTACTTC
TRBV6-6	TRBJ1-2	TRBD1	15	-	CASSYSPRQGYGYTF	TGTGCCAGCAGTTACTCTCCGAGACAGGGATATGGCTACACCTTC
TRBV30	TRBJ2-3	TRBD2	13	-	CAWGKRGSDTQYF	TGTGCCTGGGGCAAGCGGGGGTCAGATACGCAGTATTTT
TRBV5-1	TRBJ2-5	-	12	-	CASGLAGETQYF	TGCGCCAGCGGGCTAGCAGGGGAGACCCAGTACTTC
TRBV4-2	TRBJ1-6	-	15	-	CASSRREGQSSPLHF	TGTGCCAGCAGCAGGAGAGAGGGGCAGAGTTCACCCCTCCACTTT
TRBV27	TRBJ2-7	TRBD1	14	-	CASSLRDRGYEQYF	TGTGCCAGCAGTTTAAGAGACAGGGGTTACGAGCAGTACTTC
TRBV28	TRBJ1-1	TRBD1	13	-	CASSAGGVTEAFF	TGTGCCAGCAGTGCAGGGGGCGTGACTGAAGCTTTCTTT
TRBV7-3	TRBJ1-2	-	17	-	CASSNKVRRLANYGYTF	TGTGCCAGCAGCAATAAGGTGAGGCGGTTAGCTAACTATGGCTACACCTTC
TRBV9	TRBJ2-2	-	14	few	CASSALMAHGELFF	TGTGCCAGCAGCGCCCTAATGGCCCACGGGGAGCTGTTTTTT
TRBV7-9	TRBJ1-2	-	13	-	CASHLGPRGGYTF	TGTGCCAGTCATCTTGGCCCCCGGGGTGGCTACACCTTC
TRBV10-3	TRBJ2-3	TRBD2	15	-	CAISEGRGGTDTQYF	TGTGCCATCAGTGAAGGACGGGGGGGGACAGATACGCAGTATTTT
TRBV5-1	TRBJ1-1	-	15	-	CASSLEQAGNTEAFF	TGCGCCAGCAGCTTGGAACAGGCAGGGAACACTGAAGCTTTCTTT
TRBV27	TRBJ1-5	-	14	-	CASSPYQGHQPQHF	TGTGCCAGCAGTCCTTACCAAGGTCATCAGCCCCAGCATTTT
TRBV5-8	TRBJ2-1	TRBD1	15	once	CASSVTGGSYNEQFF	TGTGCCAGCAGCGTGACAGGGGGCTCCTACAATGAGCAGTTCTTC
TRBV5-1	TRBJ2-6	-	17	-	CASSFTSGTSGANVLTF	TGCGCCAGCAGCTTCACTTCAGGGACGTCTGGGGCCAACGTCCTGACTTTC
TRBV4-2	TRBJ1-1	-	16	few	CASSQDPSGAGTEAFF	TGTGCCAGCAGCCAAGATCCCTCGGGGGCGGGCACTGAAGCTTTCTTT
TRBV6-5	TRBJ1-2	-	12	-	CASSYASGGYTF	TGTGCCAGCAGTTACGCGAGTGGTGGCTACACCTTC
TRBV19	TRBJ1-1	-	12	-	CASSIQGTEAFF	TGTGCCAGTAGTATCCAGGGGACTGAAGCTTTCTTT
TRBV19	TRBJ1-5	-	15	-	CASSIQLYSNQPQHF	TGTGCCAGTAGCATCCAGCTTTATAGCAATCAGCCCCAGCATTTT
TRBV7-2	TRBJ2-7	-	13	-	CASGYSGSSEQYF	TGTGCCAGCGGATACTCAGGGTCGAGCGAGCAGTACTTC
TRBV7-9	TRBJ1-2	-	14	-	CASSLVPADYGYTF	TGTGCCAGCAGCTTAGTACCGGCGGACTATGGCTACACCTTC
TRBV5-1	TRBJ2-4	TRBD2	17	-	CASSYFGRGLAKNIQYF	TGCGCCAGCAGCTATTTCGGGAGGGGACTAGCCAAAAACATTCAGTACTTC
TRBV6-1	TRBJ1-2	-	13	-	CASTRAGGYGYTF	TGTGCCAGCACCAGGGCGGGTGGCTATGGCTACACCTTC
TRBV11-3	TRBJ2-7	-	13	-	CASSSRLAYEQYF	TGTGCCAGCAGCTCCCGCCTTGCCTACGAGCAGTACTTC
TRBV30	TRBJ1-1	-	15	-	CAWSKAGSMNTEAFF	TGTGCCTGGAGTAAAGCAGGGAGTATGAACACTGAAGCTTTCTTT
TRBV5-6	TRBJ2-1	TRBD2	15	-	CASSLGTSAYNEQFF	TGTGCCAGCAGCCTAGGCACTAGCGCTTACAATGAGCAGTTCTTC